Included here is one T cell receptor (beta chain) sequence, with context. What it binds is not known. Libraries were prepared by immunoSEQ multiplex PCR; TCRdb keeps only in-frame clonotypes and omits some of them. Among 120,000 or so clones, about 88% were seen once, and the ten largest hold under 3%. These data originate in a study of T cell responses to AZD1222 COVID-19 vaccine. Study-wide points: Baseline antibody screening turned up just a handful of seropositive AZD1222 recipients. No repertoire was sampled before or during the peak T cell response, only after it. Clonal diversity was possibly underestimated; the donors were predominantly white British and more often female.

Germline assignment: CDR1 GTSNPN and CDR2 SVGIG (reference sequence). The V and J ends lost 3 bases and 4 bases respectively, with 18 bases between them. This CDR3 spans 15 amino acids. Second doses that came at about 4 or about 12 weeks were put together. The sample consisted of peripheral blood, taken 28 days after the second AZD1222 dose. J is TRBJ1-1 and V is TRBV30, with D possibly being TRBD1 (5 bases). The receptor's source is an adult who received the AZD1222 COVID-19 vaccine. CDR3 nucleotides: TGTGCCTGGAGCCCCACGGGGGGTTATGTCACTGAAGCTTTCTTT. It specifies CAWSPTGGYVTEAFF.